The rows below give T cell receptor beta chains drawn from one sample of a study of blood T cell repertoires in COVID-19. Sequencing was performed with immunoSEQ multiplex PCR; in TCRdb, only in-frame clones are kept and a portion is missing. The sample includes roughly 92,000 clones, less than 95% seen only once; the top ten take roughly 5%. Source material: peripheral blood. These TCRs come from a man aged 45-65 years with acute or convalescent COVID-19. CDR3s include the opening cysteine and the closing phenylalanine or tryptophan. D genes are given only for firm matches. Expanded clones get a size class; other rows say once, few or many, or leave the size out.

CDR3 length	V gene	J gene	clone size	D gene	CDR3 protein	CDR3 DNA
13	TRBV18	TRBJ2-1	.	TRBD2	CASSGGTSGRQFF	TGTGCCAGCTCGGGTGGGACTAGCGGCCGTCAGTTCTTC
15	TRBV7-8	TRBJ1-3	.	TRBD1	CASSLVGTAGNTIYF	TGTGCCAGCAGCTTAGTAGGGACAGCAGGAAACACCATATATTTT
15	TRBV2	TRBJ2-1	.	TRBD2	CASSPPSGIYNEQFF	TGTGCCAGCAGTCCTCCTAGCGGGATCTACAATGAGCAGTTCTTC
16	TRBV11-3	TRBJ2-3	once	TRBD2	CASKIVRAGGSDTQYF	TGTGCCAGCAAAATCGTGAGGGCGGGAGGTTCAGATACGCAGTATTTT
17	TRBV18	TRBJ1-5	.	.	CASSPFETSYSNQPQHF	TGTGCCAGCTCACCCTTCGAAACCAGTTATAGCAATCAGCCCCAGCATTTT
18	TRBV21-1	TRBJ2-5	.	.	CASSHGQAGPRFRSTQYF	TGTGCCAGCAGCCACGGACAGGCCGGTCCCCGGTTTCGTTCGACCCAGTACTTC
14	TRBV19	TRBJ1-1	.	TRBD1	CATASSRQGTEAFF	TGTGCCACCGCCTCCTCCCGACAGGGGACTGAAGCTTTCTTT
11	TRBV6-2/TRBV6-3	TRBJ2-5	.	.	CASSYPETQYF	TGTGCCAGCAGTTACCCGGAGACCCAGTACTTC
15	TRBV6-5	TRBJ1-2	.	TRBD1	CASSNGQGRNYGYTF	TGTGCCAGCAGTAATGGACAGGGGCGAAACTATGGCTACACCTTC
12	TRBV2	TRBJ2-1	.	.	CASSFGVGEQFF	TGTGCCAGCAGTTTCGGGGTGGGTGAGCAGTTCTTC
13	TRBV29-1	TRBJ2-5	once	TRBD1	CSVLDRNQETQYF	TGCAGCGTCTTGGACAGGAACCAAGAGACCCAGTACTTC
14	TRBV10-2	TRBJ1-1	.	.	CASSEGRGATEAFF	TGCGCCAGCAGTGAGGGGCGGGGGGCCACTGAAGCTTTCTTT
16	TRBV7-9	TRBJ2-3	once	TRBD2	CASSLMDSGSIRTQYF	TGTGCCAGCAGCTTAATGGATAGCGGGAGCATCCGTACGCAGTATTTT
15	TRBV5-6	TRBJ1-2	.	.	CASSIRQNSNYGYTF	TGTGCCAGCAGCATTAGACAGAATTCGAACTATGGCTACACCTTC
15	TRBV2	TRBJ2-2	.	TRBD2	CASSASGRNTGELFF	TGTGCCAGCAGTGCTAGCGGGAGGAACACCGGGGAGCTGTTTTTT
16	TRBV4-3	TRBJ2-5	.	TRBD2	CASSQTTSGAWETQYF	TGCGCCAGCAGCCAGACGACTAGCGGTGCGTGGGAGACCCAGTACTTC
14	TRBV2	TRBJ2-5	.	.	CASSAQGTQETQYF	TGTGCCAGCAGTGCTCAGGGAACACAAGAGACCCAGTACTTC
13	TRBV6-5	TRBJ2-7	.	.	CASSSGQDYEQYF	TGTGCCAGCAGTTCGGGACAAGACTACGAGCAGTACTTC
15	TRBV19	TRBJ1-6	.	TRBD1	CASSIPGQGASPLHF	TGTGCCAGTAGTATTCCGGGACAGGGGGCCTCACCCCTCCACTTT
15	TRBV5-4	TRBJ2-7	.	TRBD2	CASSLNLAGTYEQYF	TGTGCCAGCAGCTTAAATCTAGCGGGAACCTACGAGCAGTACTTC
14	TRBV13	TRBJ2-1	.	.	CASSVFLADNEQFF	TGTGCCAGCAGCGTATTTTTGGCGGACAATGAGCAGTTCTTC
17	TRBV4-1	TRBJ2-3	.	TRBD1	CASSQVLTGGFADTQYF	TGCGCCAGCAGCCAAGTATTAACAGGGGGCTTCGCAGATACGCAGTATTTT
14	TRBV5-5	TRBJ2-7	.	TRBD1	CASSFGTGEYEQYF	TGTGCCAGCAGCTTCGGGACAGGGGAATACGAGCAGTACTTC
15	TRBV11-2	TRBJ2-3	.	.	CASRTTSTSTDTQYF	TGTGCCAGCAGGACAACTAGCACTAGCACAGATACGCAGTATTTT
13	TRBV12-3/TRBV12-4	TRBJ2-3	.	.	CASSLDYTDTQYF	TGTGCCAGCAGTTTAGACTACACAGATACGCAGTATTTT
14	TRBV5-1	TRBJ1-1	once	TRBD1	CASSSRGLNTEAFF	TGCGCCAGCAGCTCAAGGGGGCTGAACACTGAAGCTTTCTTT
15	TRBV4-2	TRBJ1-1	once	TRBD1	CASRGTGGVNTEAFF	TGTGCCAGCAGAGGGACAGGGGGCGTTAATACTGAAGCTTTCTTT
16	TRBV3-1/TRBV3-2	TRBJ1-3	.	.	CASSHLGTGTGNTIYF	TGTGCCAGCAGCCACCTGGGAACGGGAACTGGAAACACCATATATTTT
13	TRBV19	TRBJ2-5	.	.	CASSIAGQETQYF	TGTGCCAGTAGTATAGCCGGTCAAGAGACCCAGTACTTC
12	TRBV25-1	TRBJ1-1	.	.	CASNIANTEAFF	TGTGCCAGCAACATCGCGAACACTGAAGCTTTCTTT
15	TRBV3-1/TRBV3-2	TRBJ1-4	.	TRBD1	CASSQTGTGNEKLFF	TGTGCCAGCAGCCAAACCGGGACAGGCAATGAAAAACTGTTTTTT
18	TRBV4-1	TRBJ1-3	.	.	CASSQDLAGKGPGNTIYF	TGCGCCAGCAGCCAGGATCTCGCGGGGAAGGGACCTGGAAACACCATATATTTT
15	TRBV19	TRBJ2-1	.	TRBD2	CASSWLTSGHNEQFF	TGTGCCAGTAGCTGGCTGACTAGCGGGCACAATGAGCAGTTCTTC
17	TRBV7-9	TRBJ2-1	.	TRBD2	CASRSPAGTSGHYEQFF	TGTGCCAGCAGGTCCCCGGCCGGGACTAGCGGGCACTATGAGCAGTTCTTC
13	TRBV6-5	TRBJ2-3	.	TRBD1	CAARGGRTDTQYF	TGTGCCGCCCGAGGGGGCCGCACAGATACGCAGTATTTT
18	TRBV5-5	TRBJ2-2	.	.	CASSPHPSDSSPTGELFF	TGTGCCAGCAGCCCCCACCCCTCCGACAGCTCCCCGACCGGGGAGCTGTTTTTT
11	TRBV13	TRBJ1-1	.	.	CASSADTEAFF	TGTGCCAGCAGCGCAGACACTGAAGCTTTCTTT
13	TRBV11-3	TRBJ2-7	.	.	CASSPRQSYEQYF	TGTGCCAGCAGCCCAAGACAATCCTACGAGCAGTACTTC
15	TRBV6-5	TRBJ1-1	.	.	CASSNLPAGGTEAFF	TGTGCCAGCAGTAACCTGCCGGCCGGGGGCACTGAAGCTTTCTTT
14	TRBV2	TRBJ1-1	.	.	CASCEERGNTEAFF	TGTGCCAGCTGTGAAGAAAGGGGGAACACTGAAGCTTTCTTT
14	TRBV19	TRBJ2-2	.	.	CASSIHQEVGELFF	TGTGCCAGTAGTATACATCAGGAGGTCGGGGAGCTGTTTTTT
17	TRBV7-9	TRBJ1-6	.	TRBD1	CASSLGGTGVVASPLHF	TGTGCCAGCAGCTTAGGGGGGACAGGGGTCGTCGCTTCACCCCTCCACTTT
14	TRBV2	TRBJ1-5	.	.	CASRPGRGNQPQHF	TGTGCCAGCAGGCCGGGAAGAGGCAATCAGCCCCAGCATTTT
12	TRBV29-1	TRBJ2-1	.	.	CSVVPSPAAQFF	TGCAGCGTTGTGCCATCCCCGGCGGCCCAGTTCTTC
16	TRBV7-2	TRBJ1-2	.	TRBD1	CASSFQTGGANYGYTF	TGTGCCAGCAGCTTCCAAACAGGGGGGGCTAACTATGGCTACACCTTC
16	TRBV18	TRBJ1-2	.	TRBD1	CASSLPGRQGAYGYTF	TGTGCCAGCTCACTACCTGGGAGACAGGGGGCTTATGGCTACACCTTC
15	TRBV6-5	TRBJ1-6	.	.	CASSYSSQQGSPLHF	TGTGCCAGCAGTTACTCGAGTCAGCAGGGTTCACCCCTCCACTTT
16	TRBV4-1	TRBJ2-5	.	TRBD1	CASSQDPGTGHETQYF	TGCGCCAGCAGCCAAGATCCGGGGACAGGGCATGAGACCCAGTACTTC
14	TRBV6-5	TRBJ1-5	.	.	CASSGLPGHQPQHF	TGTGCCAGCAGCGGACTACCGGGCCACCAGCCCCAGCATTTT
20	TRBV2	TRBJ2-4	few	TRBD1	CASSGTGGGPTRIAKNIQYF	TGTGCCAGCAGCGGGACAGGGGGTGGACCGACACGGATAGCCAAAAACATTCAGTACTTC
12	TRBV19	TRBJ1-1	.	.	CASSIGGGEAFF	TGTGCCAGTAGTATAGGGGGCGGAGAAGCTTTCTTT
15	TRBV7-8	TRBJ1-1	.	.	CASTGSKVGRNEAFF	TGTGCCAGCACGGGGTCGAAGGTAGGGAGGAATGAAGCTTTCTTT
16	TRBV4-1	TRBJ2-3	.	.	CASSHALGLYTDTQCF	TGCGCCAGCAGCCATGCTCTCGGCCTTTATACAGATACGCAGTGTTTT
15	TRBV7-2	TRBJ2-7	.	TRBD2	CASSYSGVDAYEQYF	TGTGCCAGCAGCTATAGCGGGGTTGATGCGTACGAGCAGTACTTC
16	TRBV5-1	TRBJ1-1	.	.	CASSSAMRGFGTEAFF	TGCGCCAGCAGCTCTGCAATGAGGGGGTTTGGCACTGAAGCTTTCTTT
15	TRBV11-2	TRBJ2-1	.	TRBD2	CASRGTSGKGNEQFF	TGTGCCAGCAGGGGGACTAGCGGGAAAGGCAATGAGCAGTTCTTC
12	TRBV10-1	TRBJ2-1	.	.	CASSRVENEQFF	TGCGCCAGCAGCAGGGTCGAAAATGAGCAGTTCTTC
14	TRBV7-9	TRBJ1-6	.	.	CASQGYIDNSPLHF	TGTGCCAGTCAGGGGTATATCGATAATTCACCCCTCCACTTT